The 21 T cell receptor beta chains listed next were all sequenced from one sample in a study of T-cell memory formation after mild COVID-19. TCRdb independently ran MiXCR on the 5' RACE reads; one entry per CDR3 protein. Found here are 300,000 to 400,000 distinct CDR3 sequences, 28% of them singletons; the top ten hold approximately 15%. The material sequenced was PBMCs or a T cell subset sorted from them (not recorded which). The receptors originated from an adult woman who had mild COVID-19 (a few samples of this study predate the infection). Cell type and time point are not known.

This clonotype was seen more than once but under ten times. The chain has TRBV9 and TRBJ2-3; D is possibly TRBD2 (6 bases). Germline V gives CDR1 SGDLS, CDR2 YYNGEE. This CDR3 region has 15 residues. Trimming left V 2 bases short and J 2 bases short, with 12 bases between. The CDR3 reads CASSVRGDLTDTQYF. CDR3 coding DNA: TGTGCCAGCAGCGTGCGCGGGGACCTCACAGATACGCAGTATTTT.

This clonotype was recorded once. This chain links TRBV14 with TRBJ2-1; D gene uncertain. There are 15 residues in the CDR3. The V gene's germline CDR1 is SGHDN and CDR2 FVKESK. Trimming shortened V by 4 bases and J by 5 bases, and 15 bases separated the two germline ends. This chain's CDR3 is CASSLFGVADNEQFF. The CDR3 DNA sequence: TGTGCCAGCAGCCTTTTCGGAGTGGCGGACAATGAGCAGTTCTTC.

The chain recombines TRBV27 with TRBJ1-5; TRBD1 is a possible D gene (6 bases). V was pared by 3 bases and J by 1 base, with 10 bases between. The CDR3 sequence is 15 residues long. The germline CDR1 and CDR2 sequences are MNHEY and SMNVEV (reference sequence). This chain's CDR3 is CASSLRGQSNQPQHF. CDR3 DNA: TGTGCCAGCAGTTTGCGGGGGCAGAGCAATCAGCCCCAGCATTTT.

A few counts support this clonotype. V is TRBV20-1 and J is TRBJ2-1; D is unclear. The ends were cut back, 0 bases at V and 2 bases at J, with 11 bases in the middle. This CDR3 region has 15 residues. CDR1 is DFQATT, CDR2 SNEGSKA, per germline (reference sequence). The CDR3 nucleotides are TGCAGTGCTAGAGATCGAGTCGGACCCTACAATGAGCAGTTCTTC. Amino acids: CSARDRVGPYNEQFF.

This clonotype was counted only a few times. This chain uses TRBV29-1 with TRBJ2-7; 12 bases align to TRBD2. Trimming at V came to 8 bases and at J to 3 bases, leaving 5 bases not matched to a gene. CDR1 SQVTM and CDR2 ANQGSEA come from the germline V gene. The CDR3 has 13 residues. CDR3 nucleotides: TGCAGCATCTGGACTAGCGGGAACTACGAGCAGTACTTC. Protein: CSIWTSGNYEQYF.

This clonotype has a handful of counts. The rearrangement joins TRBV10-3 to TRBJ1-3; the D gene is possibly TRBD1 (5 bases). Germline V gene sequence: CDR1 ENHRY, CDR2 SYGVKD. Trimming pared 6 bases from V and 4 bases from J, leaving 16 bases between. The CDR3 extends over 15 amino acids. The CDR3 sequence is CAISQTGGIGNTIYF. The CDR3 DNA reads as TGTGCCATCAGCCAGACGGGGGGGATCGGAAACACCATATATTTT.

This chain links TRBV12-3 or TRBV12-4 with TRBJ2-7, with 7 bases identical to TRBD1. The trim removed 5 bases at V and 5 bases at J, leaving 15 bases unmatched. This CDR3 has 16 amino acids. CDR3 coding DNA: TGTGCCAGCAGTCCTCTAAGGGGGACAGCCCCTAACGAGCAGTACTTC. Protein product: CASSPLRGTAPNEQYF.

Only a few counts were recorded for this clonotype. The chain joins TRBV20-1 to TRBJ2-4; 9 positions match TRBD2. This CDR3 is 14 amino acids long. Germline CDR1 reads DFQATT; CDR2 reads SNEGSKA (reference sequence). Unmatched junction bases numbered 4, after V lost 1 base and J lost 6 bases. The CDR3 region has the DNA TGCAGTGCTAGAGGCGGGGGGGCAAGAAACATTCAGTACTTC. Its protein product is CSARGGGARNIQYF.

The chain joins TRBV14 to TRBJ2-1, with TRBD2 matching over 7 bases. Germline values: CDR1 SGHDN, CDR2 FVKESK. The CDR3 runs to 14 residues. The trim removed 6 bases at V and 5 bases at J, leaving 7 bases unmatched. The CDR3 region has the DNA TGTGCCAGCAGACTAAGCGGGATAAACAATGAGCAGTTCTTC. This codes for CASRLSGINNEQFF.

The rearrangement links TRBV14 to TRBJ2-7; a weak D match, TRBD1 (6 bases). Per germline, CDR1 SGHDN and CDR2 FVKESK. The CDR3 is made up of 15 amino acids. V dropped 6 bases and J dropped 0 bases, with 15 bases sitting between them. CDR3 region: CASSSRGSYSYEQYF. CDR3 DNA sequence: TGTGCCAGCAGTAGCAGGGGTTCTTACTCCTACGAGCAGTACTTC. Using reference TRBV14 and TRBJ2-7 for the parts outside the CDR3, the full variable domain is EAGVTQFPSHSVIEKGQTVTLRCDPISGHDNLYWYRRVMGKEIKFLLHFVKESKQDESGMPNNRFLAERTGGTYSTLKVQPAELEDSGVYFCASSSRGSYSYEQYFGPGTRLTVT.

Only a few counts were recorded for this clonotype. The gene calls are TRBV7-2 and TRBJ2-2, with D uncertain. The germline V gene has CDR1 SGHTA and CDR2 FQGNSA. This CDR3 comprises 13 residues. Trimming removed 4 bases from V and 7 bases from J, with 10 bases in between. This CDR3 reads CASSSQRGGELFF. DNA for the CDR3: TGTGCCAGCAGCTCCCAGAGAGGCGGGGAGCTGTTTTTT.

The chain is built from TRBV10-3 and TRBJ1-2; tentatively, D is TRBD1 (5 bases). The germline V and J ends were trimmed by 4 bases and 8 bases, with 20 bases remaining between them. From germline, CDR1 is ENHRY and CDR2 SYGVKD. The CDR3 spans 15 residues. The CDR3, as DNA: TGTGCCATCAGTGCCGGCCTGACAACCGGGGGGGGCTACACCTTC. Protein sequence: CAISAGLTTGGGYTF.

CDR3 DNA: TGTGCCAGTAGTGCTCGTAGCGTACTACGACTTCTAGCCAAAAACATTCAGTACTTC. Translation gives CASSARSVLRLLAKNIQYF. V is TRBV19 and J is TRBJ2-4; D may be TRBD2 (5 bases). CDR1 is LNHDA, CDR2 SQIVND, per germline (reference sequence). The V end was cut by 5 bases, the J end by 0 bases, with 23 bases between. The CDR3 is made up of 19 amino acids. Full variable domain (rest looked up from reference TRBV19 and TRBJ2-4): DGGITQSPKYLFRKEGQNVTLSCEQNLNHDAMYWYRQDPGQGLRLIYYSQIVNDFQKGDIAEGYSVSREKKESFPLTVTSAQKNPTAFYLCASSARSVLRLLAKNIQYFGAGTRLSVL.

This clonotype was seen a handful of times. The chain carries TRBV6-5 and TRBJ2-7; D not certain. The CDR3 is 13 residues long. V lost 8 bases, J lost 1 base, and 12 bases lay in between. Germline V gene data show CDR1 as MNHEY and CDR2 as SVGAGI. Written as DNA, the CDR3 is TGTGCCAGCGCCAACGAGAATTCCTACGAGCAGTACTTC. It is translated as CASANENSYEQYF.

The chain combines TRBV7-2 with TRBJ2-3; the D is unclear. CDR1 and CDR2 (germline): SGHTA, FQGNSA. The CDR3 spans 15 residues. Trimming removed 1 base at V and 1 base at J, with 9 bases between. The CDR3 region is CASSLGVGRTDTQYF. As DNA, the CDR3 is TGTGCCAGCAGCTTAGGGGTAGGGCGCACAGATACGCAGTATTTT.

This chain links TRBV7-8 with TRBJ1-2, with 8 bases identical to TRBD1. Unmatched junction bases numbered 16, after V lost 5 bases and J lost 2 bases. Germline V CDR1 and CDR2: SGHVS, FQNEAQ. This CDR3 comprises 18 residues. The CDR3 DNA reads TGTGCCAGCAGCCAATTAATTGGTCGGGACAGGTTAAACTATGGCTACACCTTC. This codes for CASSQLIGRDRLNYGYTF.

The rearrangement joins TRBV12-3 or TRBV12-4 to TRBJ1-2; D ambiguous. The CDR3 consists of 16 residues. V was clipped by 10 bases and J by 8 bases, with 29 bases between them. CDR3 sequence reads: CATTPPWGGLAMGYTF. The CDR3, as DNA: TGTGCCACGACCCCCCCCTGGGGAGGGCTTGCGATGGGCTACACCTTC.

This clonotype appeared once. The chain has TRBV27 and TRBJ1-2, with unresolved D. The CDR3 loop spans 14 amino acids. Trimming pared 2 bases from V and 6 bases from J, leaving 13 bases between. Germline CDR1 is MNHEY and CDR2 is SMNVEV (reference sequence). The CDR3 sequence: CASSLLGEHDGYTF. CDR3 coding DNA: TGTGCCAGCAGTTTACTGGGAGAACACGATGGCTACACCTTC.

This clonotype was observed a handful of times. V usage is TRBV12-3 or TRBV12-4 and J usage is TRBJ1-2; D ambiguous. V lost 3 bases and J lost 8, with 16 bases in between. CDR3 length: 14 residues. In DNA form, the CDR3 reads TGTGCCAGCAGTTTCCGCCGTGGGATAGACGGCTACACCTTC. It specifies CASSFRRGIDGYTF.

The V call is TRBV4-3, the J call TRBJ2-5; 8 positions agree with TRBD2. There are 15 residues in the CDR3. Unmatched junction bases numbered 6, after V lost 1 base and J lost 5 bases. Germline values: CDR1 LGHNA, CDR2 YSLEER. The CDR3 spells CASSQAVGRGETQYF. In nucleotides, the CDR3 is TGCGCCAGCAGCCAAGCCGTCGGGAGGGGGGAGACCCAGTACTTC.

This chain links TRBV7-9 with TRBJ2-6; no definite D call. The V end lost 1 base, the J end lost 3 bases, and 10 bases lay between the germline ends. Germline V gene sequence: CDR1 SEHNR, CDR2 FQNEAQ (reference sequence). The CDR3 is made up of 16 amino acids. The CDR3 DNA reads TGTGCCAGCAGCTTAGTTGTGGGCGGTGGGGCCAACGTCCTGACTTTC. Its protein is CASSLVVGGGANVLTF.